Shown below are 21 T cell receptor beta chains from a single sample sequenced in a study of T cells in Graves' hyperthyroidism and ophthalmopathy. Amplification of TCR beta CDR3 regions used RNA as the template. HTBI primers drove first-round RT-PCR of the TCR CDR3. MiXCR, applied by TCRdb to the multiplex PCR reads, yields one record per CDR3 protein. Here the sample spans 600,000 to 750,000 distinct CDR3 sequences, around 16% being singletons. The sequenced sample was blood. The origin of the receptors is a man aged 45-65 years with Graves' hyperthyroidism.

This clonotype was observed many times. This chain joins TRBV12-5 and TRBJ2-5, with D unclear. Trimming removed 3 bases at V and 2 bases at J, with 10 bases between. The CDR3 runs 14 residues. The germline CDR1 and CDR2 sequences are LGHNT and FRNRAP. The CDR3 nucleotides are TGTGCTAGTGGTTTTGCGGCAGATCAAGAGACCCAGTACTTC. Its protein is CASGFAADQETQYF.

The chain has TRBV20-1 and TRBJ2-5; 8 bases are a match to TRBD1. The CDR3 is made up of 13 amino acids. Germline loops: CDR1 DFQATT, CDR2 SNEGSKA (reference sequence). Trimming at V came to 5 bases and at J to 4 bases, leaving 6 bases not matched to a gene. The CDR3, as DNA: TGCAGTGCTTCGCAGGGGGCAGGAGAGACCCAGTACTTC. It specifies CSASQGAGETQYF.

The sample holds many counts of this clonotype. V gene TRBV3-1 combines with J gene TRBJ1-6, with D possibly TRBD1 on 6 matching bases. The CDR3 has 19 residues. V gave up 1 base and J gave up 7 bases, with 23 bases separating them. Germline V lookup: CDR1 LGHDT, CDR2 YNNKEL (reference sequence). The CDR3: CASSQAVTSDRTGNSPLHF. The CDR3 DNA follows: TGTGCCAGCAGCCAAGCCGTGACCTCCGACAGGACTGGCAATTCACCCCTCCACTTT. Supplemented by reference TRBV3-1 and TRBJ1-6, the full variable domain reads DTAVSQTPKYLVTQMGNDKSIKCEQNLGHDTMYWYKQDSKKFLKIMFSYNNKELIINETVPNRFSPKSPDKAHLNLHINSLELGDSAVYFCASSQAVTSDRTGNSPLHFGNGTRLTVT.

This clonotype was seen many times. CDR3 residues: CAISTLDGSYNEQFF. The CDR3 nucleotides read TGTGCCATCAGCACTCTAGACGGGTCCTACAATGAGCAGTTCTTC. The chain has TRBV10-3 and TRBJ2-1; D gene unclear. The CDR3 extends over 15 amino acids. Germline V lookup: CDR1 ENHRY, CDR2 SYGVKD. V gave up 6 bases and J gave up 1 base, with 13 bases separating them.

Many counts were recorded for this clonotype. J is TRBJ2-7 and V is TRBV5-6; D might be TRBD1 or TRBD2, each matching 5 bases. Germline V gene sequence: CDR1 SGHDT, CDR2 YYEEEE. The CDR3 is 14 amino acids. Trimming took 4 bases from V and 6 from J, leaving 17 bases between them. The CDR3 region is CASSPGPYPLEQYF. The CDR3 region has the DNA TGTGCCAGCAGCCCGGGGCCGTACCCCCTCGAGCAGTACTTC.

The gene calls are TRBV18 and TRBJ2-1, with TRBD2 matching over 7 bases. The germline V gene encodes CDR1 KGHSH and CDR2 LQKENI. V trimming: 3 bases; J trimming: 6 bases; junction bases outside the gene matches: 8. This CDR3 region has 15 residues. CDR3 DNA: TGTGCCAGCTCACCCCTAGCGGAGGAGGGCAATGAGCAGTTCTTC. Translated: CASSPLAEEGNEQFF.

This clonotype was picked up many times. The genes are TRBV12-5 and TRBJ2-1; D could derive from TRBD1 or TRBD2 (5 bases each). The germline V gene has CDR1 LGHNT and CDR2 FRNRAP. With 3 bases removed from V and 3 bases from J, the gap between germline ends came to 12 bases. The CDR3 is made up of 15 amino acids. CDR3 loop: CASGFGGMIYNEQFF. In DNA form, the CDR3 reads TGTGCTAGTGGTTTTGGGGGTATGATCTACAATGAGCAGTTCTTC.

This clonotype was recorded at least ten times. This sequence joins TRBV28 and TRBJ1-2, with TRBD1 identical over 7 bases. This CDR3 comprises 15 residues. Germline V gene lookup returns CDR1 MDHEN and CDR2 SYDVKM. The V gene end was trimmed by 1 base and the J gene end by 0 bases; junction bases not matched to a gene: 2. CDR3 in DNA: TGTGCCAGCAGTTTATTCGGGACAGCTAACTATGGCTACACCTTC. This encodes CASSLFGTANYGYTF.

This clonotype was detected many times. This sequence joins TRBV20-1 and TRBJ2-7; no clear D gene. The V end lost 7 bases, the J end lost 0 bases, and 10 bases lay between the germline ends. The CDR3 runs 12 residues. Germline assignment: CDR1 DFQATT and CDR2 SNEGSKA (reference sequence). The CDR3 protein is CSVTGHSYEQYF. Here the CDR3 DNA reads TGCAGTGTAACCGGCCACTCCTACGAGCAGTACTTC.

In its sample, this clonotype was seen a few times. The rearrangement uses TRBV13 and TRBJ1-4; 11 bases fit TRBD1. Germline CDR1 reads PRHDT; CDR2 reads FYEKMQ (reference sequence). CDR3 length equals 15 residues. The V segment lost 4 bases and the J segment 2 bases; nucleotides outside the gene matches: 0. The CDR3 nucleotides read TGTGCCAGCAGCTGGACAGGGGGCACTAATGAAAAACTGTTTTTT. Protein product: CASSWTGGTNEKLFF.

This clonotype came up many times. The J gene is TRBJ1-4, the V gene TRBV14; perhaps TRBD1 as D (6 bases). The CDR3 covers 19 residues. Trimming removed 1 base from V and 0 bases from J, with 18 bases in between. CDR1 and CDR2 (germline): SGHDN, FVKESK. The CDR3 spells CASSQGTVLGAATNEKLFF. DNA of the CDR3: TGTGCCAGCAGCCAAGGCACTGTCCTGGGGGCAGCAACTAATGAAAAACTGTTTTTT.

This chain joins TRBV28 and TRBJ2-6; D not resolved. V lost 1 base, J lost 0 bases, and 7 bases lay in between. CDR1 and CDR2 (germline): MDHEN, SYDVKM. The CDR3 has 16 residues. CDR3 sequence: CASSLSRISGANVLTF. The CDR3, as DNA: TGTGCCAGCAGTTTATCTCGGATCTCTGGGGCCAACGTCCTGACTTTC.

Many counts were recorded for this clonotype. The chain joins TRBV13 to TRBJ2-5; D call uncertain. The CDR3 extends over 13 amino acids. Trimming shortened V by 0 bases and J by 4 bases, and 6 bases separated the two germline ends. CDR1 is PRHDT and CDR2 is FYEKMQ in the germline V gene (reference sequence). The CDR3 DNA reads as TGTGCCAGCAGCTTAGGGCCGAGAGAGACCCAGTACTTC. Its translation is CASSLGPRETQYF.

This clonotype has ten or more counts. The chain employs TRBV28 and TRBJ2-3; tentative D call: TRBD2 (6 bases). Germline V lookup: CDR1 MDHEN, CDR2 SYDVKM. The V end lost 5 bases, the J end lost 4 bases, and 16 bases lay between the germline ends. The CDR3 has 15 amino acids. DNA for the CDR3: TGTGCCAGCAGTATTGGGGGGACCCGCGCAGATACGCAGTATTTT. It codes for CASSIGGTRADTQYF.

This clonotype was recorded many times. The J gene is TRBJ2-3, the V gene TRBV28, with D perhaps TRBD1 (5 bases). Germline V gene data show CDR1 as MDHEN and CDR2 as SYDVKM. Trimming shortened V by 3 bases and J by 3 bases, and 10 bases separated the two germline ends. The CDR3 is made up of 14 amino acids. Here the CDR3 reads CASSFREGTDTQYF. The CDR3 DNA sequence: TGTGCCAGCAGTTTCAGGGAAGGGACAGATACGCAGTATTTT.

This clonotype showed up many times. The chain couples TRBV7-2 to TRBJ2-2; 14 nucleotides agree with TRBD2. CDR1 and CDR2 (germline): SGHTA, FQGNSA. The CDR3 runs to 16 residues. Unmatched junction bases numbered 6, after V lost 4 bases and J lost 8 bases. CDR3 region: CASSYGLAGGGGELFF. The CDR3 nucleotides read TGTGCCAGCAGCTACGGACTAGCGGGAGGCGGGGGGGAGCTGTTTTTT.

The rearrangement uses TRBV18 and TRBJ2-3, with a weak D call TRBD1 (5 bases). Trimming removed 3 bases at V and 0 bases at J, with 7 bases between. The CDR3 covers 14 residues. In germline, CDR1 is KGHSH, CDR2 LQKENI. The CDR3 is CASSPRQSTDTQYF. The CDR3 coding sequence is TGTGCCAGCTCACCTCGACAGAGCACAGATACGCAGTATTTT.

This clonotype was seen more than once but under ten times. This chain uses TRBV7-9 with TRBJ2-3; maybe TRBD2 (5 bases). Germline-derived CDR1 and CDR2 are SEHNR and FQNEAQ (reference sequence). The CDR3 runs to 15 residues. The V end lost 5 bases, the J end lost 4 bases, and 16 bases lay between the germline ends. The DNA of the CDR3 is TGTGCCAGCAGCGCAGCCGGGATAGTTCCAGATACGCAGTATTTT. Its protein is CASSAAGIVPDTQYF. Supplemented by reference TRBV7-9 and TRBJ2-3, the full variable domain reads DTGVSQNPRHKITKRGQNVTFRCDPISEHNRLYWYRQTLGQGPEFLTYFQNEAQLEKSRLLSDRFSAERPKGSFSTLEIQRTEQGDSAMYLCASSAAGIVPDTQYFGPGTRLTVL.

This clonotype was observed a few times. The genes are TRBV7-9 and TRBJ1-5; 10 bases map to TRBD1. CDR3 length equals 16 residues. Germline V gene sequence: CDR1 SEHNR, CDR2 FQNEAQ (reference sequence). V shed 4 bases, J shed 9 bases, and the junction held 12 bases outside the gene matches. The CDR3 DNA sequence: TGTGCCAGCAGCTCAGGACAGGGGGATGCGCTTTGGCCCCAGCATTTT. Protein sequence: CASSSGQGDALWPQHF.

The V and J genes are TRBV28 and TRBJ2-2, with D uncertain. V was pared by 2 bases and J by 6 bases, with 7 bases between. This CDR3 has 13 amino acids. Germline V gene lookup returns CDR1 MDHEN and CDR2 SYDVKM. In DNA form, the CDR3 reads TGTGCCAGCAGTTTAAGGGTCCCCGGGGAGCTGTTTTTT. Translating gives CASSLRVPGELFF.

This clonotype was detected ten times or more. Here the CDR3 reads CASSPNPVTASEQYF. The CDR3, as DNA: TGTGCCAGCAGTCCAAACCCGGTAACCGCAAGCGAGCAGTACTTC. The chain recombines TRBV12-3 or TRBV12-4 with TRBJ2-7; D not resolved. The CDR3 runs to 15 residues. V shed 5 bases and J shed 6 bases, with 20 bases lying between them.